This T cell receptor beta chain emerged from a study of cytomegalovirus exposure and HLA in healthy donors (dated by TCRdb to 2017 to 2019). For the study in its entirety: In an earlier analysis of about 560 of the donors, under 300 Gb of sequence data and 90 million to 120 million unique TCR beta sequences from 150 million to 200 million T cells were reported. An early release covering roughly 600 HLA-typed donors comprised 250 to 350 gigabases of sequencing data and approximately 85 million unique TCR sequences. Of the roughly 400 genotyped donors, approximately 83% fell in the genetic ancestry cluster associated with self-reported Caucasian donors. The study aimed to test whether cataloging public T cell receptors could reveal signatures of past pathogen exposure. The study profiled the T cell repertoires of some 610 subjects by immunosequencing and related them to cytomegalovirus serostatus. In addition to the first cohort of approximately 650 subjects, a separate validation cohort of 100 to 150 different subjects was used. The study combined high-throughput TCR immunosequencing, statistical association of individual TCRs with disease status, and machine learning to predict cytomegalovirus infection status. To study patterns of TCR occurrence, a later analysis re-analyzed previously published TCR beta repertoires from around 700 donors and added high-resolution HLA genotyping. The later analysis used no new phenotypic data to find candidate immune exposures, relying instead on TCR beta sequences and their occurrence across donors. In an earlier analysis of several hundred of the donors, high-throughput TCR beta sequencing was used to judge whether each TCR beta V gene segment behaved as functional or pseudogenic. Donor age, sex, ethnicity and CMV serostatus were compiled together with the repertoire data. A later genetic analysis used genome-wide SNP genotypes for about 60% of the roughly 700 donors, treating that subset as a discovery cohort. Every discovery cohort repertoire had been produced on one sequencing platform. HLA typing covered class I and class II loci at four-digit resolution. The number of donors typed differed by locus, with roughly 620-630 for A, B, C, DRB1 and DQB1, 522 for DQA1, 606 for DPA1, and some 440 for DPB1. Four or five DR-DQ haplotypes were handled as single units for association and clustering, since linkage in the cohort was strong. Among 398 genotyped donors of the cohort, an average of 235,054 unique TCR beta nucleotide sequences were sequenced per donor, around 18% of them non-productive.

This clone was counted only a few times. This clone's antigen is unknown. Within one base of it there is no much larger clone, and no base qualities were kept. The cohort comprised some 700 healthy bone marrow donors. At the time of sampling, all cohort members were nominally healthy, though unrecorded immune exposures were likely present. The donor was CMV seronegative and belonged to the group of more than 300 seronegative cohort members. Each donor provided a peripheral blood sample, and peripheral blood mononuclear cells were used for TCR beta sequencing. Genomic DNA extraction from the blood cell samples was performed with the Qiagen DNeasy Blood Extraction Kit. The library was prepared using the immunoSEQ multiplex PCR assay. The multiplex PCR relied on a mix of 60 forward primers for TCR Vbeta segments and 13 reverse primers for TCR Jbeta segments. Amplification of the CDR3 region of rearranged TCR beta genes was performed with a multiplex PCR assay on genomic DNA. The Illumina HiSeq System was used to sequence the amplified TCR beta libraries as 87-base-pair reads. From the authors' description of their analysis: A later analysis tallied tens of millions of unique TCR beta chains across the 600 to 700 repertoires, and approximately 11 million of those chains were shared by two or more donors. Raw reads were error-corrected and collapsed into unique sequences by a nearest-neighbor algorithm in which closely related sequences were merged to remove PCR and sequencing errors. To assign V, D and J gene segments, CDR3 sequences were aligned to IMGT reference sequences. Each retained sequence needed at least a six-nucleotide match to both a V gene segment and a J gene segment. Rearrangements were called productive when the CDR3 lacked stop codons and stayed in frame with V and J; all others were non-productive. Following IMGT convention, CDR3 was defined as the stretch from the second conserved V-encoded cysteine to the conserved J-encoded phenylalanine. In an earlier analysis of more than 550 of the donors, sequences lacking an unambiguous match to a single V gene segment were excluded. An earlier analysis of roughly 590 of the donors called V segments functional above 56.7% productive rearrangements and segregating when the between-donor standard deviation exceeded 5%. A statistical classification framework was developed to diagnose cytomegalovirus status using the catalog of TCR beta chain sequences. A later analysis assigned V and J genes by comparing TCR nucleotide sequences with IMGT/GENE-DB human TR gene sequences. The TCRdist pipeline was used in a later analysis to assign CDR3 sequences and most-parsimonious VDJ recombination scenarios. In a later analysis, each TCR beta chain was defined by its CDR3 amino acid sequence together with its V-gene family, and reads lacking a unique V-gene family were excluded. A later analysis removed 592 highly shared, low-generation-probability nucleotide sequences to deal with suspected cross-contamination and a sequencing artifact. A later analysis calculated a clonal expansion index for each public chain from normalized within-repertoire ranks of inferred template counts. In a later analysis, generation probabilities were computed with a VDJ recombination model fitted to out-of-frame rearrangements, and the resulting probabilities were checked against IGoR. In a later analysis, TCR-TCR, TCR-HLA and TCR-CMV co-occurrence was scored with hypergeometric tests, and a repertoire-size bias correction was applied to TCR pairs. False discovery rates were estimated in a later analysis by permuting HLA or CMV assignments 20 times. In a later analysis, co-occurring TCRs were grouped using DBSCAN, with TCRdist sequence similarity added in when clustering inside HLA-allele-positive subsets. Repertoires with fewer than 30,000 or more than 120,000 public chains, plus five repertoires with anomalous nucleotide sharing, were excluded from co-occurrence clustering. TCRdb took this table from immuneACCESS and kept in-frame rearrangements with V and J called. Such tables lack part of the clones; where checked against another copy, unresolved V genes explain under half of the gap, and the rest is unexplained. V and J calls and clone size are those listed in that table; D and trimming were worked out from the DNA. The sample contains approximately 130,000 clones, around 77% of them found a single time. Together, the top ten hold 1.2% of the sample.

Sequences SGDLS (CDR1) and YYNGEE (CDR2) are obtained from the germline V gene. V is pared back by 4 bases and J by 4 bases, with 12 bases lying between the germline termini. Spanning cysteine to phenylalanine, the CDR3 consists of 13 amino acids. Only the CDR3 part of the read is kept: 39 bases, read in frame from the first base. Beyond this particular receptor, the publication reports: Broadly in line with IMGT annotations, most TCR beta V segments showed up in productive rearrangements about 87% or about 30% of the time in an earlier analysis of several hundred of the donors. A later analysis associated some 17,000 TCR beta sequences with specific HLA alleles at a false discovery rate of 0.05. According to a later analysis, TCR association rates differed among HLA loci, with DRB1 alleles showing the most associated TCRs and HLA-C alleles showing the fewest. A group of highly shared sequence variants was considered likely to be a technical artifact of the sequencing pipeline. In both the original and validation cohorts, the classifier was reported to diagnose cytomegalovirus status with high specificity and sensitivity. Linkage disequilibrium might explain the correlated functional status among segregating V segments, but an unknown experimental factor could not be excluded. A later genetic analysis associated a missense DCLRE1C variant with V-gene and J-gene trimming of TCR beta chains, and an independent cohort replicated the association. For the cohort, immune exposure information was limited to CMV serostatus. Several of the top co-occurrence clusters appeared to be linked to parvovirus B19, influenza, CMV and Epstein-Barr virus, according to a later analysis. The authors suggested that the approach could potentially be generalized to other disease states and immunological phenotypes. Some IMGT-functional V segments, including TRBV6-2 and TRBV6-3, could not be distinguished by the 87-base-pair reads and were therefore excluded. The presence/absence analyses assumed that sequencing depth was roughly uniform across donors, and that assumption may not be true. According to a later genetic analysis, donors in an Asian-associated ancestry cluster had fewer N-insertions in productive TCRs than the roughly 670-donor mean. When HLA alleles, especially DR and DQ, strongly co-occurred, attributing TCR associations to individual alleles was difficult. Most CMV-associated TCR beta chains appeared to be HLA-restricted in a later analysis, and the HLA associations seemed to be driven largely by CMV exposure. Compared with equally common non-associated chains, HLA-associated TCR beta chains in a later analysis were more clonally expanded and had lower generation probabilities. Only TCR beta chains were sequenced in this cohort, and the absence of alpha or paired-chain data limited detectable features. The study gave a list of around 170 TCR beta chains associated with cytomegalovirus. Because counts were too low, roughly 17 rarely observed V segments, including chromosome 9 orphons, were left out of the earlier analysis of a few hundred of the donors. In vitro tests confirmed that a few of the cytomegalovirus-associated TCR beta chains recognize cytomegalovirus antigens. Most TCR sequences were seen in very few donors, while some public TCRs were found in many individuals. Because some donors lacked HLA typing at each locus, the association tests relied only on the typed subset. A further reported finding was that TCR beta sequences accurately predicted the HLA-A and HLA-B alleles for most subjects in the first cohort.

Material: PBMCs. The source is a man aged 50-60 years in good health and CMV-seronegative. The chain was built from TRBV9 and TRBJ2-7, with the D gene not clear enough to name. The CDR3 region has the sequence CASSPGPDYEQYF. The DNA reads TGTGCCAGCAGCCCTGGGCCCGATTACGAGCAGTACTTC.